The rows below give T cell receptor beta chains drawn from one sample of a study of OX40 agonist ivuxolimab in advanced cancers. Produced via immunoSEQ multiplex PCR; TCRdb's table is partial and in-frame only. The data hold tens of thousands of clones, with around 86% observed a single time. This specimen consisted of CD4+ or CD8+ T cells sorted from blood, obtained in a trial of the OX40 agonist ivuxolimab. These TCRs come from an adult with an advanced solid tumor such as melanoma, head and neck, liver or kidney cancer. Both conserved end residues are part of each CDR3. D genes are given only for firm matches. A clone size is listed for some rows: how often the clone was seen (once, few, many), or a class if it is expanded.

abundance	v_gene	j_gene	d_gene	CDR3nt	CDR3aa
NA	TRBV7-9	TRBJ2-1	NA	TGTGCCAGCAGCTTAGTAGGGGCGGGCTCCTACAATGAGCAGTTCTTC	CASSLVGAGSYNEQFF
NA	TRBV14	TRBJ2-1	NA	TGTGCCAGCAGCCAAGTCTACAATGAGCAGTTCTTC	CASSQVYNEQFF
once	TRBV2	TRBJ2-3	NA	TGTGCCAGCAGTGACTCCCGGGCCGCAGATACGCAGTATTTT	CASSDSRAADTQYF
NA	TRBV28	TRBJ2-7	TRBD1	TGTGCCAGCAGCCTCTTCGGACAGGGGGCGTCGCACGAGCAGTACTTC	CASSLFGQGASHEQYF
once	TRBV7-3	TRBJ2-6	NA	TGTGCCAGCAGCTTACAGGGACGCCCCTCTGGGGCCAACGTCCTGACTTTC	CASSLQGRPSGANVLTF
NA	TRBV6-6	TRBJ1-3	TRBD1	TGTGCCAGCCACCGACAGGGTGCCGGAAACACCATATATTTT	CASHRQGAGNTIYF
NA	TRBV2	TRBJ2-2	NA	TGTGCCAGCAGAGGCGGGCGGACCGGGGAGCTGTTTTTT	CASRGGRTGELFF
once	TRBV4-1	TRBJ2-1	NA	TGCGCCAGCAGCCAAGCTGCCGGAGACTCCTACAATGAGCAGTTCTTC	CASSQAAGDSYNEQFF
NA	TRBV2	TRBJ2-6	NA	TGTGCCAGCAGTGATTTACAGGGAATCTCTGGGGCCAACGTCCTGACTTTC	CASSDLQGISGANVLTF
NA	TRBV5-4	TRBJ2-7	TRBD2	TGTGCCAGCAGCTCTGGACTAGCGGGAGGTCCCTACGAGCAGTACTTC	CASSSGLAGGPYEQYF
NA	TRBV6-1	TRBJ2-3	TRBD1	TGTGCCAGCAGTAGGGGGCTGAACACAGATACGCAGTATTTT	CASSRGLNTDTQYF